These 27 T cell receptor beta chains came from one sample sequenced in a study of early T cells in non-severe SARS-CoV-2 infection. MiXCR, run by TCRdb on the 5' RACE reads, gives a single entry per CDR3 protein. The sample shows roughly 35,000 distinct CDR3 sequences, 5.3% of them seen only once. Sequencing used whole blood. The receptors were gathered from an adult who was a healthcare worker with PCR-confirmed SARS-CoV-2 infection or an uninfected control (not recorded which).

This clonotype was counted ten times or more. The CDR3 here is CASGLWFRGGEQFF. In nucleotides, the CDR3 is TGTGCTAGTGGTTTGTGGTTCAGGGGCGGTGAGCAGTTCTTC. The chain links TRBV12-5 to TRBJ2-1; D might be TRBD1 (6 bases). CDR1 is LGHNT and CDR2 is FRNRAP in the germline V gene. The V end lost 2 bases, the J end lost 9 bases, and 14 bases lay between the germline ends. The CDR3 sequence is 14 residues long.

This clonotype has at least ten counts. V gene TRBV7-6 combines with J gene TRBJ2-2; perhaps TRBD2 as D (6 bases). This CDR3 is built from 15 residues. V lost 0 bases, J lost 7 bases, and 12 bases lay in between. Per germline, CDR1 SGHVS and CDR2 FNYEAQ. The CDR3 sequence: CASSLAPQGGGELFF. The CDR3, as DNA: TGTGCCAGCAGCTTAGCCCCCCAGGGAGGCGGGGAGCTGTTTTTT.

This clonotype was seen ten or more times. One junction end disagrees with the germline gene, perhaps due to a read error. The chain links TRBV7-9 to TRBJ2-7; maybe TRBD2 (5 bases). The CDR3 has 14 residues. CDR1 is SEHNR, CDR2 FQNEAQ, per germline (reference sequence). The CDR3 DNA follows: TGTGCCAGCAGCTTAGATGGGAGCTCCCACGAGCAGTACTTC. Encoded protein: CASSLDGSSHEQYF.

This clonotype was counted many times. The rearrangement links TRBV18 to TRBJ2-1; 13 nucleotides match TRBD2. Germline values: CDR1 KGHSH, CDR2 LQKENI. Trimming took 5 bases from V and 0 from J; bases not matched to a gene: 10. The CDR3 spans 19 residues. This CDR3 is CASSSPGLAGSSSYNEQFF. As DNA, the CDR3 is TGTGCCAGCTCATCTCCGGGACTAGCGGGGTCGAGCTCCTACAATGAGCAGTTCTTC.

In this sample, this clonotype turned up many times. The chain uses TRBV12-5 and TRBJ2-3; perhaps TRBD1 as D (5 bases). V lost 1 base, J lost 2 bases, and 13 bases lay in between. Germline lookup yields CDR1 LGHNT and CDR2 FRNRAP. CDR3 length: 16 residues. In DNA, the CDR3 is TGTGCTAGTGGTTTGGCCCCTGGGGCAGCCACAGATACGCAGTATTTT. Protein: CASGLAPGAATDTQYF.

This clonotype occurred a few times. The chain couples TRBV6-1 to TRBJ2-3; D may be TRBD2 (6 bases). Germline CDR1 is MNHNS and CDR2 is SASEGT. The CDR3 extends over 14 amino acids. The ends were cut back, 1 base at V and 1 base at J, with 6 bases in the middle. DNA of the CDR3: TGTGCCAGCAGTGAAGGCGGGGGCACAGATACGCAGTATTTT. Translation: CASSEGGGTDTQYF.

Ten or more counts support this clonotype. This chain uses TRBV11-2 with TRBJ2-1; unclear D gene. Trimming removed 0 bases at V and 9 bases at J, with 9 bases between. CDR3 length: 13 residues. From germline, CDR1 is SGHAT and CDR2 FQNNGV. The CDR3: CASSLDRVSEQFF. DNA of the CDR3: TGTGCCAGCAGCTTAGATCGAGTATCTGAGCAGTTCTTC.

The sample holds many counts of this clonotype. The rearrangement joins TRBV18 to TRBJ1-1; D not resolved. The germline gives CDR1 KGHSH, CDR2 LQKENI. V was shortened by 6 bases and J by 3 bases, with 17 bases between the two germline ends. This CDR3 spans 15 amino acids. The CDR3 coding sequence is TGTGCCAGCTCGCCATTTAAGGCCCGGGACACTGAAGCTTTCTTT. Translation: CASSPFKARDTEAFF.

The rearrangement joins TRBV28 to TRBJ2-1; D uncertain. Trimming stripped 6 bases from V and 9 bases from J, with 12 bases between. Looked up from germline, CDR1 is MDHEN and CDR2 is SYDVKM. This CDR3 spans 12 amino acids. CDR3 nucleotide sequence: TGTGCCAGCAGCGCAAAACCCAGTGAGCAGTTCTTC. Protein sequence: CASSAKPSEQFF.

The table lists this clonotype with many counts. This chain connects TRBV7-2 to TRBJ1-1; 7 bases agree with TRBD1. CDR3 length equals 11 residues. Germline V lookup: CDR1 SGHTA, CDR2 FQGNSA. The junction had 5 bases not matched to a gene; V was cut back by 11 bases and J by 5 bases. CDR3 region: CAETGHTEAFF. The CDR3 DNA follows: TGTGCCGAGACAGGGCATACTGAAGCTTTCTTT.

This clonotype was seen repeatedly, ten times or more. This rearrangement joins TRBV6-1 to TRBJ1-5, with a tentative D call TRBD1 (5 bases). The CDR3 loop spans 16 amino acids. CDR1 and CDR2 (germline): MNHNS, SASEGT. The ends were cut back, 6 bases at V and 5 bases at J, with 20 bases in the middle. The CDR3 loop is CASRPRDGSSDQPQHF. The CDR3 coding sequence is TGTGCCAGCAGGCCGAGGGACGGATCCTCGGATCAGCCCCAGCATTTT.

This clonotype was detected ten times or more. V and J are TRBV30 and TRBJ1-4; 8 nucleotides match TRBD1. Germline-derived CDR1 and CDR2 are GTSNPN and SVGIG (reference sequence). The CDR3 has 14 amino acids. V shed 1 base and J 11 bases; nucleotides not matched to a gene: 9. CDR3 protein: CAWSERTGNGKLFF. In DNA form, the CDR3 reads TGTGCCTGGAGTGAAAGGACAGGGAATGGTAAACTGTTTTTT.

This clonotype was seen ten or more times. The rearrangement links TRBV5-1 to TRBJ1-1, with D hard to call. Trimming removed 0 bases from V and 4 bases from J, with 1 base in between. The V gene's germline CDR1 is SGHRS and CDR2 YFSETQ. CDR3 size: 11 residues. Here the CDR3 reads CASSLATEAFF. DNA of the CDR3: TGCGCCAGCAGCTTGGCCACTGAAGCTTTCTTT.

This sequence joins TRBV4-3 and TRBJ2-1, with a possible D match to TRBD2 (6 bases). V was cut by 3 bases and J by 0 bases, with 12 bases left in between. CDR1 and CDR2 (germline): LGHNA, YSLEER. CDR3 size: 16 residues. In nucleotides, the CDR3 is TGCGCCAGCAGCCACGCCGGGACTCGCTCCTACAATGAGCAGTTCTTC. Encoded protein: CASSHAGTRSYNEQFF.

This clonotype was detected many times. The chain has TRBV6-6 and TRBJ1-1; D gene ambiguous. Germline CDR1 is MNHNY and CDR2 is SVGAGI (reference sequence). Trimming cost V 4 bases and J 1 base, with 7 bases left between them. The CDR3 consists of 13 residues. The CDR3 loop reads CASSFDRNTEAFF. The DNA of the CDR3 is TGTGCCAGCAGTTTCGACCGGAACACTGAAGCTTTCTTT.

This clonotype showed up many times. The chain is built from TRBV5-4 and TRBJ1-2; no clear D. V was pared by 1 base and J by 0 bases, with 13 bases between. This CDR3 is 16 amino acids long. Germline V gene lookup returns CDR1 SGHNT and CDR2 YYREEE (reference sequence). The CDR3 DNA is TGTGCCAGCAGCTTGTCCGCGGGCAGCTCTAACTATGGCTACACCTTC. Protein: CASSLSAGSSNYGYTF. The variable domain in full, completed from reference TRBV5-4 and TRBJ1-2, reads ETGVTQSPTHLIKTRGQQVTLRCSSQSGHNTVSWYQQALGQGPQFIFQYYREEENGRGNFPPRFSGLQFPNYSSELNVNALELDDSALYLCASSLSAGSSNYGYTFGSGTRLTVV.

This clonotype was observed at least ten times. The CDR3 coding sequence is TGTGCCAGCAGCCGCCAGGGGGGGAGCACCGGGGAGCTGTTTTTT. Encoded protein: CASSRQGGSTGELFF. V usage is TRBV2 and J usage is TRBJ2-2; either TRBD1 or TRBD2 may fit D (7 bases each). The CDR3 contains 15 residues. CDR1 and CDR2 (germline): SNHLY, FYNNEI. The V gene lost 6 bases and the J gene lost 4 bases, with 15 bases spanning the gap.

This clonotype was picked up many times. The V and J genes are TRBV5-1 and TRBJ1-1, with 7 positions matching TRBD1. The CDR3 is 14 amino acids. Germline loops: CDR1 SGHRS, CDR2 YFSETQ. Trimming took 4 bases from V and 1 from J; bases not matched to a gene: 4. CDR3 sequence: CASSARQGNTEAFF. Here the CDR3 DNA reads TGCGCCAGCAGCGCCCGACAGGGGAACACTGAAGCTTTCTTT.

This clonotype was observed at least ten times. The chain is built from TRBV3-1 and TRBJ1-2; D is possibly TRBD1 (5 bases). This CDR3 region has 14 residues. Germline V gene sequence: CDR1 LGHDT, CDR2 YNNKEL (reference sequence). V dropped 5 bases and J dropped 2 bases, with 12 bases sitting between them. The CDR3 sequence is CASSFGASNYGYTF. The CDR3 coding sequence is TGTGCCAGCAGCTTTGGGGCCTCAAACTATGGCTACACCTTC.

The J gene is TRBJ1-4, the V gene TRBV4-1; 7 positions match TRBD1. V lost 2 bases, J lost 1 base, and 1 base stayed unmatched. Germline V lookup: CDR1 MGHRA, CDR2 YSYEKL. The CDR3 extends over 15 amino acids. In DNA form, the CDR3 reads TGCGCCAGCAGCCAATACAGGGGAACTAATGAAAAACTGTTTTTT. This gives the protein CASSQYRGTNEKLFF.

The sample holds many counts of this clonotype. The chain employs TRBV12-3 or TRBV12-4 and TRBJ2-7, with D perhaps matching TRBD2 (6 bases). The CDR3 is made up of 15 amino acids. V was cut by 4 bases and J by 3 bases, with 16 bases left in between. CDR3 amino acids: CASSSTLAPGYEQYF. The DNA of the CDR3 is TGTGCCAGCAGTTCCACCCTAGCGCCAGGCTACGAGCAGTACTTC.

This clonotype was detected ten times or more. The chain is built from TRBV20-1 and TRBJ2-7, with TRBD2 as a possible D gene (6 bases). CDR3 length equals 15 residues. Germline V gene lookup returns CDR1 DFQATT and CDR2 SNEGSKA (reference sequence). Trimming took off 6 bases at V and 3 bases at J, with 21 bases between the two ends. The CDR3 region has the DNA TGCAGTGCCCCCGGACTACATCGGGTAGGCTACGAGCAGTACTTC. Protein: CSAPGLHRVGYEQYF.

The V call is TRBV7-8, the J call TRBJ2-5; 12 bases match TRBD2. The CDR3 is 15 amino acids. V lost 5 bases and J lost 3; bases outside the gene matches: 4. The germline V gene has CDR1 SGHVS and CDR2 FQNEAQ. The CDR3 spells CASSPRTSGKETQYF. In DNA, the CDR3 is TGTGCCAGCAGCCCCAGGACTAGCGGGAAAGAGACCCAGTACTTC.

This clonotype was detected ten times or more. The CDR3, as DNA: TGCGCCAGCAGCTTGGGACTACACGAGACCCAGTACTTC. Encoded protein: CASSLGLHETQYF. The chain has TRBV5-1 and TRBJ2-5; tentative D call: TRBD2 (5 bases). V lost 0 bases to trimming and J lost 5 bases, with 8 bases between them. Germline V gives CDR1 SGHRS, CDR2 YFSETQ. The CDR3 extends over 13 amino acids.

This clonotype was seen only a few times. This chain links TRBV11-2 with TRBJ1-5; D not certain. With 0 bases removed from V and 11 bases from J, the gap between germline ends came to 11 bases. Per germline, CDR1 SGHAT and CDR2 FQNNGV. This CDR3 has 13 residues. In nucleotides, the CDR3 is TGTGCCAGCAGCTTAGATGTTAAGGGCGCCCAGCATTTT. Protein product: CASSLDVKGAQHF. The entire variable domain, with the rest obtained from reference TRBV11-2 and TRBJ1-5, is as follows: EAGVAQSPRYKIIEKRQSVAFWCNPISGHATLYWYQQILGQGPKLLIQFQNNGVVDDSQLPKDRFSAERLKGVDSTLKIQPAKLEDSAVYLCASSLDVKGAQHFGDGTRLSIL.

This clonotype has a count of ten or more. This chain joins TRBV10-3 and TRBJ2-7; D is unclear. Trimming shortened V by 1 base and J by 4 bases, and 5 bases separated the two germline ends. Germline V gene lookup returns CDR1 ENHRY and CDR2 SYGVKD. This CDR3 contains 12 residues. The CDR3 sequence is CAISEWAYEQYF. The CDR3 DNA sequence: TGTGCCATCAGTGAGTGGGCATACGAGCAGTACTTC.

By sample share, this clonotype is medium-sized. J is TRBJ1-6 and V is TRBV20-1; no firm D call. V was trimmed by 3 bases and J by 5 bases, leaving 8 bases between them. Germline lookup yields CDR1 DFQATT and CDR2 SNEGSKA (reference sequence). This CDR3 spans 13 amino acids. The CDR3 region is CSASGPDNSPLHF. The CDR3 bases are TGCAGTGCTAGCGGGCCAGATAATTCACCCCTCCACTTT.